These 14 T cell receptor beta chains were all obtained from the same sample, sequenced in a study of identical twins. Each CDR3 protein is one row after TCRdb ran MiXCR on the 5' RACE reads. The repertoire has a few hundred thousand distinct CDR3 sequences, around 9.7% of them found once; the top ten carry roughly 8.7%. Specimen: naive T cells sorted from blood. These receptors came from a woman aged 50 to 65 in good health.

V gene TRBV25-1 combines with J gene TRBJ2-5; a weak D match, TRBD2 (6 bases). CDR1 is MGHDK and CDR2 is SYGVNS in the germline V gene. The CDR3 totals 14 residues. Trimming shortened V by 2 bases and J by 5 bases, and 12 bases separated the two germline ends. The CDR3 DNA sequence: TGTGCCAGCAGTGAAAGGGACTCCGGGGAGACCCAGTACTTC. Amino acid sequence: CASSERDSGETQYF. The variable domain in full, completed from reference TRBV25-1 and TRBJ2-5, reads EADIYQTPRYLVIGTGKKITLECSQTMGHDKMYWYQQDPGMELHLIHYSYGVNSTEKGDLSSESTVSRIRTEHFPLTLESARPSHTSQYLCASSERDSGETQYFGPGTRLLVL.

The chain couples TRBV10-3 to TRBJ2-5; tentative D call: TRBD2 (6 bases). CDR1 and CDR2 (germline): ENHRY, SYGVKD. This CDR3 is 14 amino acids long. V shed 2 bases and J shed 2 bases, with 9 bases lying between them. Written as DNA, the CDR3 is TGTGCCATCAGTGAGCCGGGACTTCAAGAGACCCAGTACTTC. It encodes CAISEPGLQETQYF.

This clonotype has at least ten counts. J is TRBJ2-5 and V is TRBV10-3, with unresolved D. V was clipped by 2 bases and J by 7 bases, with 23 bases between them. The germline CDR1 and CDR2 sequences are ENHRY and SYGVKD. The CDR3 length is 17 residues. CDR3 in amino acids: CAISEDIQRGIRPTQYF. The CDR3 DNA reads TGTGCCATCAGTGAGGACATTCAGAGAGGTATTCGGCCGACCCAGTACTTC.

The sample holds a few counts of this clonotype. The chain has TRBV6-5 and TRBJ2-5; 9 positions agree with TRBD2. The length of the CDR3 is 14 residues. Germline V gene data show CDR1 as MNHEY and CDR2 as SVGAGI. J lost 5 bases, V lost 5 bases, and 6 bases had no gene match. CDR3 loop: CASSTLAGRETQYF. CDR3 DNA: TGTGCCAGCAGTACCCTAGCGGGAAGGGAGACCCAGTACTTC.

Many counts were recorded for this clonotype. The gene calls are TRBV30 and TRBJ2-7, with D tentatively TRBD2 (5 bases). Trimming shortened V by 8 bases and J by 1 base, and 9 bases separated the two germline ends. CDR3 length: 11 amino acids. The germline gives CDR1 GTSNPN, CDR2 SVGIG (reference sequence). CDR3 DNA: TGTGCCCGGGAAGGGTCCTACGAGCAGTACTTC. As protein: CAREGSYEQYF. The entire variable domain, with the rest obtained from reference TRBV30 and TRBJ2-7, is as follows: SQTIHQWPATLVQPVGSPLSLECTVEGTSNPNLYWYRQAAGRGLQLLFYSVGIGQISSEVPQNLSASRPQDRQFILSSKKLLLSDSGFYLCAREGSYEQYFGPGTRLTVT.

The chain joins TRBV5-8 to TRBJ1-2, with unresolved D. CDR1 is SGHTS and CDR2 is YDEGEE in the germline V gene. The length of the CDR3 is 11 residues. V was trimmed by 4 bases and J by 3 bases, leaving 4 bases between them. The CDR3 protein is CASSVDYGYTF. The CDR3, as DNA: TGTGCCAGCAGCGTGGACTATGGCTACACCTTC.

The V call is TRBV6-2 or TRBV6-3, the J call TRBJ2-1; D is perhaps TRBD2 (5 bases). The germline CDR1 and CDR2 sequences are MNHEY and SVGEGT. The V gene lost 6 bases and the J gene lost 9 bases, with 12 bases spanning the gap. This CDR3 is 12 amino acids long. CDR3 DNA sequence: TGTGCCAGCAGGACACTAGTATCTGAGCAGTTCTTC. Its protein is CASRTLVSEQFF.

The chain is built from TRBV5-6 and TRBJ2-1; D is possibly TRBD1 (6 bases). The CDR3 has 15 residues. Germline-derived CDR1 and CDR2 are SGHDT and YYEEEE. V was shortened by 1 base and J by 10 bases, with 18 bases between the two germline ends. CDR3 in amino acids: CASSLSPLDRGEQFF. CDR3 coding DNA: TGTGCCAGCAGCTTGTCCCCCTTGGACAGAGGCGAGCAGTTCTTC.

This clonotype was seen many times. The CDR3: CASSPRQGGGANVLTF. In nucleotides, the CDR3 is TGCGCCAGCAGCCCTAGACAGGGTGGTGGGGCCAACGTCCTGACTTTC. The gene calls are TRBV5-1 and TRBJ2-6, with 7 bases identical to TRBD1. This CDR3 has 16 amino acids. Germline-derived CDR1 and CDR2 are SGHRS and YFSETQ. V trimming: 4 bases; J trimming: 3 bases; junction bases outside the gene matches: 7.

There are a few counts of this clonotype. This sequence joins TRBV29-1 and TRBJ2-1; the D gene could be TRBD1 or TRBD2 (5 bases each). The CDR3 totals 15 residues. Deletions cut 6 bases from V and 0 bases from J, with 15 bases between. From germline, CDR1 is SQVTM and CDR2 ANQGSEA. The chain's CDR3 is CSVYGAGSSYNEQFF. The CDR3 DNA reads as TGCAGCGTCTACGGGGCCGGCAGCTCCTACAATGAGCAGTTCTTC.

This clonotype has more than one count but fewer than ten. J is TRBJ2-3 and V is TRBV20-1; 12 bases fit TRBD2. The CDR3 has 15 amino acids. Germline V gene sequence: CDR1 DFQATT, CDR2 SNEGSKA (reference sequence). V lost 3 bases and J lost 2; bases outside the gene matches: 3. The CDR3 sequence: CSARTSGGTTDTQYF. The CDR3 nucleotides are TGCAGTGCTAGGACTAGCGGGGGCACCACAGATACGCAGTATTTT.

The chain links TRBV12-3 or TRBV12-4 to TRBJ2-1; D remains ambiguous. V lost 5 bases to trimming and J lost 5 bases, with 16 bases between them. The CDR3 consists of 15 residues. The CDR3 spells CASSPLRVRDNEQFF. The CDR3 DNA reads TGTGCCAGCAGTCCCCTACGGGTCCGAGACAATGAGCAGTTCTTC.

This clonotype was counted only a few times. The gene calls are TRBV5-1 and TRBJ2-1; D is tentatively TRBD1 or TRBD2 (5 bases each). Germline V gene data show CDR1 as SGHRS and CDR2 as YFSETQ. Trimming took off 6 bases at V and 0 bases at J, with 13 bases between the two ends. The CDR3 is 15 residues long. CDR3 loop: CASMRGDSSYNEQFF. As DNA, the CDR3 is TGCGCCAGCATGCGAGGGGATAGCTCCTACAATGAGCAGTTCTTC.

The gene calls are TRBV4-1 and TRBJ1-2; a possible D gene is TRBD1 (6 bases). Trimming removed 2 bases at V and 2 bases at J, with 12 bases between. Germline V gives CDR1 MGHRA, CDR2 YSYEKL. This CDR3 region has 15 residues. Here the CDR3 reads CASSQLPGQNYGYTF. CDR3 DNA: TGCGCCAGCAGCCAACTCCCGGGACAAAACTATGGCTACACCTTC.